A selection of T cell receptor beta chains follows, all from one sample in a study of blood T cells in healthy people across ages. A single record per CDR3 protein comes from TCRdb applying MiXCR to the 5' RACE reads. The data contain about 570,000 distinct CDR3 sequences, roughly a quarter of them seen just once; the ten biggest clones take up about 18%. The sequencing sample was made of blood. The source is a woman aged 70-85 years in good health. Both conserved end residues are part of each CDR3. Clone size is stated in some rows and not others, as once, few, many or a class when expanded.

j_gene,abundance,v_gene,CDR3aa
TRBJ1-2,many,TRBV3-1,CASSQESSGRRNYGYTF
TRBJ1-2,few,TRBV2,CASRADRNANYGYTF
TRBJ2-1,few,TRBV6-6,CASSYPGLAGHNEQFF
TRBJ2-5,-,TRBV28,CASTTDRGPETQYF
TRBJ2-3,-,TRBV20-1,CSAVAGGFTDTQYF
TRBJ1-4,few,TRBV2,CASSSNRGQGEKLFF
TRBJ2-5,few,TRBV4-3,CASSQGRTSGRETQYF
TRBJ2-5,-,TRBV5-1,CAGSPDRVRETQYF
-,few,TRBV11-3,CASSLEGTAYEQYF
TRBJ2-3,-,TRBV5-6,CASSFGGTTDTQYF
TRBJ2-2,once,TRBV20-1,CSAMRRTSGPTGELFF
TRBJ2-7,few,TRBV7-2,CASSLDHRAASHEQYF
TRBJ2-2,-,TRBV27,CASSPGRGASTGELFF
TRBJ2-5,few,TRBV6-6,CASNAPDRRETQYF
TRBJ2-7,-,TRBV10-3,CAISGAVNEQYF
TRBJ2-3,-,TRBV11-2,CASNPSGYTDTQYF
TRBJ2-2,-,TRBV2,CASRGMGGELFF
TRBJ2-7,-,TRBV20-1,CSATTPGTGMYEQYF
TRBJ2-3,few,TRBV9,CASSEPGDITDTQYF
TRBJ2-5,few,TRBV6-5,CASSTRLAGGPDQETQYF
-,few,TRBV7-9,CASSFVIPGGNEQFF
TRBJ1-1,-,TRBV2,CASITGWNTEAFF
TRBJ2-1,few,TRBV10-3,CAISGTGGDREQFF